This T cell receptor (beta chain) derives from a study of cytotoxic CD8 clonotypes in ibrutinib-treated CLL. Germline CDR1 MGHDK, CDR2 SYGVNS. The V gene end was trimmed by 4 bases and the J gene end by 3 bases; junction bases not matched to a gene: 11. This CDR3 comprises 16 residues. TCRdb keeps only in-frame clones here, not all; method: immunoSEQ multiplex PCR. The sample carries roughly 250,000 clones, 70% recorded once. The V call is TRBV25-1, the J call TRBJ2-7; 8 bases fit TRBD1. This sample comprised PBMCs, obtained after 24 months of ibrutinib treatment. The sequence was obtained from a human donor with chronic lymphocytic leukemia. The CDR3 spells CASSGGWRDRIYEQYF. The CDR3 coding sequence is TGTGCCAGCAGTGGGGGATGGCGGGACAGGATCTACGAGCAGTACTTC.